Presented here are 6 T cell receptor beta chains from one specimen sequenced in a study of T cells in Graves' hyperthyroidism and ophthalmopathy. TCR beta CDR3 region amplification was performed from RNA transcripts. Initially, a first-round RT-PCR of the TCR CDR3 employed the HTBI primer set. Via MiXCR, TCRdb re-called the multiplex PCR reads, giving one row per CDR3 protein. Here the sample spans fewer than 300,000 distinct CDR3 sequences, approximately 16% being singletons. The sequenced sample consisted of blood. These receptors were collected from a woman aged 45-65 years with Graves' hyperthyroidism that later progressed to Graves' ophthalmopathy.

This clonotype was observed at least ten times. V usage is TRBV11-3 and J usage is TRBJ2-1; a weak D match, TRBD2 (6 bases). Deletions cut 0 bases from V and 3 bases from J, with 6 bases between. This CDR3 is 14 amino acids long. Germline V gene data show CDR1 as SGHNT and CDR2 as YENEEA. CDR3 nucleotide sequence: TGTGCCAGCAGCTTAGACGGGGGCTACAATGAGCAGTTCTTC. Translating gives CASSLDGGYNEQFF.

This clonotype has ten or more counts. This CDR3 is CSALAGGFDEQFF. The CDR3 bases are TGCAGCGCGCTAGCGGGAGGATTCGATGAGCAGTTCTTC. V and J are TRBV20-1 and TRBJ2-1; TRBD2 agrees at 11 bases. CDR1 DFQATT and CDR2 SNEGSKA come from the germline V gene (reference sequence). The CDR3 consists of 13 residues.

There are many counts of this clonotype. The chain is built from TRBV30 and TRBJ1-1; a possible D gene is TRBD1 (6 bases). The CDR3 spans 16 residues. The germline V gene encodes CDR1 GTSNPN and CDR2 SVGIG (reference sequence). Trimming stripped 1 base from V and 2 bases from J, with 17 bases between. CDR3 DNA sequence: TGTGCCTGGAGTGAATTAGGGGGGCGACGCAACACTGAAGCTTTCTTT. It is translated as CAWSELGGRRNTEAFF. Supplemented by reference TRBV30 and TRBJ1-1, the full variable domain reads SQTIHQWPATLVQPVGSPLSLECTVEGTSNPNLYWYRQAAGRGLQLLFYSVGIGQISSEVPQNLSASRPQDRQFILSSKKLLLSDSGFYLCAWSELGGRRNTEAFFGQGTRLTVV.

There are many counts of this clonotype. The chain carries TRBV27 and TRBJ1-2; no clear D. This CDR3 is 15 amino acids long. Germline loops: CDR1 MNHEY, CDR2 SMNVEV (reference sequence). The V end lost 8 bases, the J end lost 8 bases, and 24 bases lay between the germline ends. CDR3: CASSPESWQPIGYTF. DNA for the CDR3: TGTGCCAGCTCCCCGGAATCCTGGCAACCTATCGGCTACACCTTC.

This chain connects TRBV27 to TRBJ2-7; 7 bases line up with TRBD2. Trimming removed 1 base from V and 7 bases from J; junction bases left unmatched: 7. The CDR3 consists of 14 residues. The germline V gene encodes CDR1 MNHEY and CDR2 SMNVEV (reference sequence). CDR3 sequence: CASSLFVGGWEQYF. In DNA form, the CDR3 reads TGTGCCAGCAGTTTATTTGTGGGAGGGTGGGAGCAGTACTTC.

CDR3 nucleotide sequence: TGTGCCACCCTTATGCAGGGTGGTGGCAATCAGCCCCAGCATTTT. This sequence encodes CATLMQGGGNQPQHF. V and J are TRBV19 and TRBJ1-5; possibly TRBD1 for D (5 bases). Germline V gene lookup returns CDR1 LNHDA and CDR2 SQIVND (reference sequence). This CDR3 contains 15 residues. V was trimmed by 10 bases and J by 2 bases, leaving 18 bases between them.